This TCR beta chain was obtained from a study of blood T cell repertoires in COVID-19. Germline V gives CDR1 SGHVS, CDR2 FNYEAQ. The J segment lost 10 bases and the V segment lost 6 bases, leaving 8 bases of the junction unmatched. The length of the CDR3 is 14 residues. Method: immunoSEQ multiplex PCR; TCRdb's copy keeps in-frame clones and lacks some. The table includes about 250,000 clones, around 85% detected once. Sequences were obtained from peripheral blood. The chain uses TRBV7-6 and TRBJ1-6, with TRBD1 matching over 8 bases. The receptor comes from a woman in her 40s with active or convalescent COVID-19. CDR3 residues: CASSLGQASSPLHF. The CDR3 DNA is TGTGCCAGCAGTTTGGGACAGGCCTCGTCACCCCTCCACTTT.